One sample yielded the 2 T cell receptor beta chains listed below, sequenced in a study of cytomegalovirus exposure and HLA in healthy donors. The protocol was immunoSEQ multiplex PCR, while the TCRdb copy is restricted to in-frame clones and leaves out a portion. There are 90,000 or so clones in the sample; 85% occur only once, and roughly 20% lies in the top ten. Sequencing was performed on PBMCs. The receptor set was obtained from a man between 18 and 35 years old in good health and CMV-seropositive.

The genes are TRBV6-1 and TRBJ2-7; 14 bases line up with TRBD2. The CDR3 covers 16 residues. Trimming cost V 4 bases and J 5 bases; bases outside gene matches: 7. Germline V gene sequence: CDR1 MNHNS, CDR2 SASEGT. This CDR3 is CASSGRGTSGSHEQYF. The CDR3 DNA is TGTGCCAGCAGTGGCCGTGGGACTAGCGGGAGCCACGAGCAGTACTTC.

The rearrangement joins TRBV29-1 to TRBJ2-5, with D perhaps TRBD2 (6 bases). The CDR3 runs 14 residues. Germline CDR1 is SQVTM and CDR2 is ANQGSEA. Trimming removed 3 bases from V and 5 bases from J, with 16 bases in between. The CDR3 DNA follows: TGCAGCGTTGATGGGGGGTTGGCGTTGGAGACCCAGTACTTC. Amino acid sequence: CSVDGGLALETQYF.